This T cell receptor (beta chain) was sequenced in a study of blood T cell repertoires in COVID-19. As for the study in general: The cDNA or gDNA used as material had been derived from T cells, B-cell-depleted T cells, or PBMCs.

Per the original methods: Amplified reference gene primers provided the basis for estimating nucleated cell counts. Method: immunoSEQ multiplex PCR; TCRdb's copy keeps in-frame clones and lacks some. The V and J calls and the clone size are those of that table, but D and trimming were determined from the DNA. The profile shows about 130,000 clones, about four fifths of them singletons. Clinical history reported by participants formed the basis on which cohorts were assigned. All recovered Cohort 3 donors got two negative PCRs, got clearance, or saw symptom resolution. This CDR3 contains 13 residues. Germline V gene lookup returns CDR1 LGHDT and CDR2 YNNKEL (reference sequence). V shed 4 bases and J shed 7 bases, with 11 bases lying between them.

The source material was PBMCs or T cells enriched from blood (not recorded which). The TCR sequence derives from a man in his fifties or sixties who had recovered from COVID-19. V and J are TRBV3-1 (or the pseudogene TRBV3-2) and TRBJ2-1; possible D gene TRBD2, 5 bases. CDR3 residues: CASSPESGNEQFF. DNA for the CDR3: TGTGCCAGCAGCCCGGAAAGCGGTAATGAGCAGTTCTTC.